Following are 29 T cell receptor beta chains from one sample sequenced in a study of blood T cell repertoires in COVID-19. The data were produced by immunoSEQ multiplex PCR, yet TCRdb's version contains in-frame clones alone and is incomplete. The data contain 150,000 to 200,000 clones, 75% to 90% of them singletons. Sequenced material: PBMCs or T cells enriched from blood (not recorded which). The receptor set was obtained from a man aged 40-55 years who had recovered from COVID-19.

The chain employs TRBV4-1 and TRBJ2-7; D remains unclear. In germline, CDR1 is MGHRA, CDR2 YSYEKL. The CDR3 is made up of 13 amino acids. V shed 2 bases and J shed 0 bases, with 5 bases lying between them. CDR3 DNA sequence: TGCGCCAGCAGCCAAACGGTCTCCTACGAGCAGTACTTC. Its protein is CASSQTVSYEQYF.

The chain uses TRBV11-2 and TRBJ1-5; 9 positions agree with TRBD1. V gave up 4 bases and J gave up 3 bases; unmatched junction bases: 10. The length of the CDR3 is 17 residues. Germline CDR1 SGHAT, CDR2 FQNNGV. CDR3 DNA sequence: TGTGCCAGCAGCTCGGGGCCCGGGACAGGGTACAATCAGCCCCAGCATTTT. It encodes CASSSGPGTGYNQPQHF.

V is TRBV6-5 and J is TRBJ1-5; 7 bases line up with TRBD1. The V gene's germline CDR1 is MNHEY and CDR2 SVGAGI. The CDR3 has 16 residues. V trimming: 0 bases; J trimming: 5 bases; junction bases outside the gene matches: 7. CDR3 in DNA: TGTGCCAGCAGTTACTCGGGCAGGGGGGACGATCAGCCCCAGCATTTT. It translates to CASSYSGRGDDQPQHF.

This chain connects TRBV13 to TRBJ1-3; weak D call: TRBD1 (6 bases). This CDR3 comprises 15 residues. V dropped 2 bases and J dropped 4 bases, with 12 bases sitting between them. Germline loops: CDR1 PRHDT, CDR2 FYEKMQ (reference sequence). The DNA of the CDR3 is TGTGCCAGCAGCTTACGGAGGACAGCAGGAAACACCATATATTTT. As protein: CASSLRRTAGNTIYF.

This clone occurred a few times. CDR3 in amino acids: CASSEGQFNTGELFF. In DNA, the CDR3 is TGTGCCAGCAGTGAAGGACAGTTCAACACCGGGGAGCTGTTTTTT. The V call is TRBV7-9, the J call TRBJ2-2, with a possible D match to TRBD1 (6 bases). From germline, CDR1 is SEHNR and CDR2 FQNEAQ (reference sequence). V shed 6 bases and J shed 2 bases, with 13 bases lying between them. The CDR3 sequence is 15 residues long.

The V and J genes are TRBV5-1 and TRBJ2-7; perhaps TRBD2 as D (6 bases). V lost 4 bases and J 2 bases, leaving 13 bases between the germline ends. This CDR3 spans 14 amino acids. The germline gives CDR1 SGHRS, CDR2 YFSETQ. The CDR3 coding sequence is TGCGCCAGCAGCCCCCCGGGGGTCCCCTACGAGCAGTACTTC. Its translation: CASSPPGVPYEQYF.

About this clone itself: Other DNA sequences in the same sample also yield this CDR3. The rearrangement links TRBV5-4 to TRBJ2-7, with D perhaps matching TRBD1 (5 bases). There are 13 residues in the CDR3. Trimming removed 0 bases from V and 4 bases from J, with 8 bases in between. Per the germline V gene, CDR1 is SGHNT and CDR2 is YYREEE (reference sequence). This chain's CDR3 is CASSLGGGYEQYF. In nucleotides, the CDR3 is TGTGCCAGCAGCTTGGGGGGCGGATACGAGCAGTACTTC.

This chain joins TRBV7-8 and TRBJ2-7; 7 bases are shared with TRBD1. Per the germline V gene, CDR1 is SGHVS and CDR2 is FQNEAQ. The CDR3 is 15 residues long. Trimming took 5 bases from V and 0 from J; bases not matched to a gene: 7. The CDR3 is CASSTGTAISYEQYF. CDR3 coding DNA: TGTGCCAGCAGCACCGGGACAGCGATCTCCTACGAGCAGTACTTC. Looking up the rest from reference TRBV7-8 and TRBJ2-7 gives the full variable domain: GAGVSQSPRYKVAKRGQDVALRCDPISGHVSLFWYQQALGQGPEFLTYFQNEAQLDKSGLPSDRFFAERPEGSVSTLKIQRTQQEDSAVYLCASSTGTAISYEQYFGPGTRLTVT.

The CDR3 loop reads CASSARDMTPGELFF. The CDR3 DNA follows: TGTGCCAGCAGCGCCCGGGACATGACCCCCGGGGAGCTGTTTTTT. The chain has TRBV9 and TRBJ2-2; tentative D call: TRBD1 (6 bases). CDR3 length: 15 residues. CDR1 is SGDLS and CDR2 is YYNGEE in the germline V gene. V lost 3 bases, J lost 6 bases, and 15 bases lay in between.

V and J are TRBV30 and TRBJ1-4; 9 bases align to TRBD1. In germline, CDR1 is GTSNPN, CDR2 SVGIG (reference sequence). CDR3 length: 16 residues. V lost 5 bases, J lost 8 bases, and 15 bases stayed unmatched. The chain's CDR3 is CAWSGQGPGHREKLFF. CDR3 coding DNA: TGTGCCTGGTCGGGACAGGGACCCGGACATAGAGAAAAACTGTTTTTT.

The chain couples TRBV9 to TRBJ2-1; 8 bases agree with TRBD1. After removal of 5 bases from V and 8 bases from J, the junction contained 12 bases not matched to a gene. The CDR3 has 15 amino acids. The germline V gene has CDR1 SGDLS and CDR2 YYNGEE. The CDR3 spells CASSTPGTGFYEQFF. The CDR3 DNA is TGTGCCAGCAGTACCCCCGGGACAGGCTTCTATGAGCAGTTCTTC.

The chain uses TRBV28 and TRBJ1-5, with a weak D call TRBD1 (6 bases). Trimming took 4 bases from V and 4 from J, leaving 20 bases between them. From germline, CDR1 is MDHEN and CDR2 SYDVKM. The CDR3 has 17 residues. The chain's CDR3 is CASSSYPRTALNQPQHF. CDR3 DNA sequence: TGTGCCAGCAGTTCTTACCCACGGACAGCCCTAAATCAGCCCCAGCATTTT.

The chain couples TRBV12-3 or TRBV12-4 to TRBJ2-7, with TRBD1 matching 7 bases. After removal of 4 bases from V and 6 bases from J, the junction contained 3 bases not matched to a gene. This CDR3 is built from 12 residues. The DNA for the CDR3 is TGTGCCAGCAGTTCGGACAGGAGCGAGCAGTACTTC. The encoded protein is CASSSDRSEQYF.

The chain carries TRBV10-2 and TRBJ1-3, with 8 bases identical to TRBD1. CDR3 size: 14 residues. V shed 6 bases, J shed 0 bases, and the junction held 1 base outside the gene matches. Germline CDR1 reads WSHSY; CDR2 reads SAAADI. The DNA of the CDR3 is TGCGCCAGCAGCGACAGGGGCTCTGGAAACACCATATATTTT. Amino acid sequence: CASSDRGSGNTIYF.

The chain links TRBV11-1 to TRBJ1-2; 7 positions match TRBD1. The germline gives CDR1 SGHAT, CDR2 FQDESV (reference sequence). The CDR3 contains 15 residues. Losses at the gene ends were 5 bases for V and 5 bases for J; bases not matched to a gene: 11. The CDR3 DNA is TGTGCCAGCAGCGAGTTATCCGGGACAGAGTATGGCTACACCTTC. It specifies CASSELSGTEYGYTF.

The chain recombines TRBV27 with TRBJ1-5; a weak D match, TRBD1 (6 bases). The germline V and J ends were trimmed by 6 bases and 0 bases, with 18 bases remaining between them. The CDR3 totals 17 residues. The germline V gene has CDR1 MNHEY and CDR2 SMNVEV (reference sequence). CDR3: CASSPRITGHSNQPQHF. As DNA, the CDR3 is TGTGCCAGCAGCCCCAGAATCACAGGGCATAGCAATCAGCCCCAGCATTTT.

The chain carries TRBV2 and TRBJ1-1; the D gene is possibly TRBD1 (5 bases). Germline V gene data show CDR1 as SNHLY and CDR2 as FYNNEI. The CDR3 is 13 residues long. The V gene lost 7 bases and the J gene lost 5 bases, with 14 bases spanning the gap. The chain's CDR3 is CASKTRGGTEAFF. In nucleotides, the CDR3 is TGTGCCAGCAAGACTAGGGGAGGGACTGAAGCTTTCTTT. The full variable domain, in which reference TRBV2 and TRBJ1-1 provide the parts outside the CDR3, is EPEVTQTPSHQVTQMGQEVILRCVPISNHLYFYWYRQILGQKVEFLVSFYNNEISEKSEIFDDQFSVERPDGSNFTLKIRSTKLEDSAMYFCASKTRGGTEAFFGQGTRLTVV.

The chain recombines TRBV19 with TRBJ2-3; D is possibly TRBD1 (6 bases). Trimming took 1 base from V and 6 from J, leaving 8 bases between them. CDR3 length equals 13 residues. Looked up from germline, CDR1 is LNHDA and CDR2 is SQIVND (reference sequence). In DNA form, the CDR3 reads TGTGCCAGTAGTATAGGCCAGGGGGATACGCAGTATTTT. Protein sequence: CASSIGQGDTQYF.

In DNA form, the CDR3 reads TGCGCCAGCAGCCCAGGGGGCGCTCGGACCGGGGAGCTGTTTTTT. Translation gives CASSPGGARTGELFF. J is TRBJ2-2 and V is TRBV5-1; TRBD1 aligns across 8 bases. V trimming: 4 bases; J trimming: 5 bases; junction bases outside the gene matches: 7. This CDR3 has 15 residues. The germline V gene has CDR1 SGHRS and CDR2 YFSETQ.

The chain is built from TRBV7-9 and TRBJ2-7, with TRBD1 matching 7 bases. J lost 5 bases, V lost 2 bases, and 18 bases had no gene match. The CDR3 spans 18 residues. CDR1 and CDR2 (germline): SEHNR, FQNEAQ (reference sequence). CDR3 bases: TGTGCCAGCAGCTTACCCTTCCCAGGGACAGCCCCCCGGAACGAGCAGTACTTC. This sequence encodes CASSLPFPGTAPRNEQYF.

J is TRBJ2-1 and V is TRBV5-1, with D perhaps matching TRBD1 (5 bases). This CDR3 region has 12 residues. Trimming cost V 5 bases and J 9 bases, with 12 bases left between them. Germline CDR1 and CDR2: SGHRS and YFSETQ. The CDR3 DNA follows: TGCGCCAGCAGTGCAGGGCTTGGTGAGCAGTTCTTC. Translation gives CASSAGLGEQFF.

A single count supports this clone. CDR3 sequence (DNA): TGTGCCACCAGTGGGGGCAGTACTAACTATGGCTACACCTTC. This translates into CATSGGSTNYGYTF. The V and J genes are TRBV24-1 and TRBJ1-2; a possible D gene is TRBD1 (5 bases). This CDR3 has 14 residues. Trimming took off 5 bases at V and 0 bases at J, with 9 bases between the two ends. Germline CDR1 reads KGHDR; CDR2 reads SFDVKD.

The chain joins TRBV7-2 to TRBJ1-5, with TRBD1 matching over 10 bases. The germline gives CDR1 SGHTA, CDR2 FQGNSA. This CDR3 contains 16 residues. V lost 2 bases, J lost 4 bases, and 5 bases stayed unmatched. In DNA, the CDR3 is TGTGCCAGCAGCTTATGGACAGGGGGAAGTAATCAGCCCCAGCATTTT. This sequence encodes CASSLWTGGSNQPQHF.

This chain uses TRBV5-1 with TRBJ1-4, with D uncertain. V lost 3 bases and J 7 bases, leaving 13 bases between the germline ends. Germline V gene data show CDR1 as SGHRS and CDR2 as YFSETQ. CDR3 size: 14 residues. For the CDR3, the DNA is TGCGCCAGCAGCTCCGACTTACGGGGTGAAAAACTGTTTTTT. This sequence encodes CASSSDLRGEKLFF.

This sequence joins TRBV9 and TRBJ2-6, with 9 bases lining up with TRBD1. V shed 1 base and J 0 bases; nucleotides not matched to a gene: 5. The germline CDR1 and CDR2 sequences are SGDLS and YYNGEE. This CDR3 comprises 18 residues. CDR3 region: CASSVLDRGRSGANVLTF. In DNA form, the CDR3 reads TGTGCCAGCAGCGTATTGGACAGGGGCCGCTCTGGGGCCAACGTCCTGACTTTC. The full variable domain, with the rest looked up from reference TRBV9 and TRBJ2-6, is DSGVTQTPKHLITATGQRVTLRCSPRSGDLSVYWYQQSLDQGLQFLIQYYNGEERAKGNILERFSAQQFPDLHSELNLSSLELGDSALYFCASSVLDRGRSGANVLTFGAGSRLTVL.

The rearrangement links TRBV19 to TRBJ2-3; 10 bases fit TRBD2. In germline, CDR1 is LNHDA, CDR2 SQIVND (reference sequence). J gave up 2 bases and V 3 bases, and 8 bases lay outside the gene matches. This CDR3 spans 17 amino acids. The CDR3 DNA reads TGTGCCAGTAGTATTACGGATCTAGCGGGGGACACAGATACGCAGTATTTT. It codes for CASSITDLAGDTDTQYF.

This rearrangement joins TRBV9 to TRBJ2-3; 9 nucleotides agree with TRBD2. The CDR3 is 15 residues long. Germline V gene sequence: CDR1 SGDLS, CDR2 YYNGEE. Trimming took 4 bases from V and 5 from J; bases not matched to a gene: 8. DNA for the CDR3: TGTGCCAGCAGCATATTAGCGGGAGTGGGAGATACGCAGTATTTT. Protein: CASSILAGVGDTQYF.

This chain uses TRBV5-4 with TRBJ1-6; no definite D call. The germline gives CDR1 SGHNT, CDR2 YYREEE (reference sequence). CDR3 length equals 13 residues. V was clipped by 1 base and J by 12 bases, with 11 bases between them. The CDR3 nucleotides read TGTGCCAGCAGCTTGAGGGAGAGAGGACCCCTCCACTTT. Encoded protein: CASSLRERGPLHF.

The V and J genes are TRBV19 and TRBJ1-6, with a possible D match to TRBD1 (5 bases). CDR3 length: 15 amino acids. The V gene lost 1 base and the J gene lost 7 bases, with 11 bases spanning the gap. Germline-derived CDR1 and CDR2 are LNHDA and SQIVND (reference sequence). In DNA, the CDR3 is TGTGCCAGTAGTATAGGGGGCCACGGGAATTCACCCCTCCACTTT. The encoded protein is CASSIGGHGNSPLHF.